This TCR beta chain emerged from a study of human T cells and chemical hapten exposure. Whole-study context: Across its roughly 22 weeks, the study gave patients weekly diphenylcyclopropenone doses to the scalp.

The study used a library that attached unique molecular identifiers to individual cDNA molecules. TCRdb re-called the RACE reads with MiXCR, one entry per CDR3 protein. This sample carries over 130,000 distinct CDR3 sequences, 12% of them seen once, and the ten largest clones take roughly 1.4%. Sample time point: patch test 2, 6 weeks after DPC sensitization. The treatment here: therapeutic diphenylcyclopropenone sensitization with weekly scalp DPC. Germline CDR1 and CDR2: DFQATT and SNEGSKA (reference sequence). The V gene lost 2 bases and the J gene lost 1 base, with 13 bases spanning the gap. This CDR3 region has 15 residues.

The chain uses TRBV20-1 and TRBJ2-3; D not resolved. This sample comprised whole blood, obtained in connection with sensitization to the hapten diphenylcyclopropenone (DPC). The receptor's source is a woman in her 50s with alopecia areata. Some clones in this sample may be carry-over from other donors' samples. The CDR3 loop is CSARSSSPGTDTQYF. The CDR3 nucleotides read TGCAGTGCTAGATCGTCCTCCCCTGGCACAGATACGCAGTATTTT.